A single sample is the source of the 32 T cell receptor beta chains below, sequenced in a study of cytomegalovirus exposure and HLA in healthy donors. With 60 Vbeta and 13 Jbeta primers, the PCR was carried out. TCRdb keeps only in-frame clones here, not all; method: immunoSEQ multiplex PCR. The data hold around 190,000 clones, with around four fifths observed a single time. The sample consisted of PBMCs. The receptors derive from a man aged 35 to 55 in good health and CMV-seropositive.

The V call is TRBV7-2, the J call TRBJ2-7; D perhaps matches TRBD2 (6 bases). CDR1 and CDR2 from the germline V gene are SGHTA and FQGNSA. This CDR3 is built from 15 residues. V was clipped by 0 bases and J by 7 bases, with 16 bases between them. CDR3 protein: CASSLAQGGPGEQYF. CDR3 coding DNA: TGTGCCAGCAGCTTAGCCCAGGGAGGCCCGGGGGAGCAGTACTTC.

The chain employs TRBV5-1 and TRBJ2-6, with D perhaps matching TRBD1 (5 bases). Germline V lookup: CDR1 SGHRS, CDR2 YFSETQ. V shed 2 bases and J shed 1 base, with 16 bases lying between them. The CDR3 has 18 amino acids. The CDR3: CASSFMAGITSGANVLTF. In DNA, the CDR3 is TGCGCCAGCAGCTTCATGGCAGGGATCACGTCTGGGGCCAACGTCCTGACTTTC. The entire variable domain, with the rest obtained from reference TRBV5-1 and TRBJ2-6, is as follows: KAGVTQTPRYLIKTRGQQVTLSCSPISGHRSVSWYQQTPGQGLQFLFEYFSETQRNKGNFPGRFSGRQFSNSRSEMNVSTLELGDSALYLCASSFMAGITSGANVLTFGAGSRLTVL.

The rearrangement joins TRBV10-3 to TRBJ1-5; 7 bases align to TRBD1. The CDR3 loop spans 15 amino acids. J gave up 15 bases and V 8 bases, and 22 bases lay outside the gene matches. Germline V gene data show CDR1 as ENHRY and CDR2 as SYGVKD. The CDR3 reads CAIRPGLEGAVPMHF. The CDR3 DNA is TGTGCCATCCGCCCTGGACTCGAGGGGGCGGTCCCCATGCATTTT.

This sequence joins TRBV6-5 and TRBJ2-3; D is possibly TRBD2 (6 bases). Per the germline V gene, CDR1 is MNHEY and CDR2 is SVGAGI. This CDR3 comprises 15 residues. The V and J ends lost 5 bases and 2 bases respectively, with 14 bases between them. The CDR3 DNA is TGTGCCAGCAGTACGACTAGACTACACACAGATACGCAGTATTTT. Amino acid sequence: CASSTTRLHTDTQYF.

A single count supports this clone. This chain joins TRBV5-1 and TRBJ2-2; possibly TRBD1 for D (6 bases). CDR1 is SGHRS, CDR2 YFSETQ, per germline. CDR3 size: 16 residues. V was trimmed by 5 bases and J by 0 bases, leaving 14 bases between them. This CDR3 is CASRSGTKTNTGELFF. The CDR3 DNA follows: TGCGCCAGCAGGTCCGGGACAAAAACGAACACCGGGGAGCTGTTTTTT. The whole variable domain, remainder taken from reference TRBV5-1 and TRBJ2-2, is KAGVTQTPRYLIKTRGQQVTLSCSPISGHRSVSWYQQTPGQGLQFLFEYFSETQRNKGNFPGRFSGRQFSNSRSEMNVSTLELGDSALYLCASRSGTKTNTGELFFGEGSRLTVL.

The chain joins TRBV18 to TRBJ1-3; 7 bases match TRBD1. The CDR3 consists of 16 residues. Trimming at V came to 4 bases and at J to 0 bases, leaving 6 bases not matched to a gene. The V gene's germline CDR1 is KGHSH and CDR2 LQKENI. The CDR3 is CASSLGQATSGNTIYF. In nucleotides, the CDR3 is TGTGCCAGCTCACTCGGACAGGCGACCTCTGGAAACACCATATATTTT.

The V and J genes are TRBV28 and TRBJ2-7; 7 bases map to TRBD2. The CDR3 spans 14 residues. After removal of 6 bases from V and 4 bases from J, the junction contained 9 bases not matched to a gene. Germline loops: CDR1 MDHEN, CDR2 SYDVKM. The CDR3 nucleotides are TGTGCCAGCAGCCTGGGTGGGGAGGGTTACGAGCAGTACTTC. Translated: CASSLGGEGYEQYF.

This chain uses TRBV5-4 with TRBJ1-5; weak D call: TRBD1 (5 bases). Per germline, CDR1 SGHNT and CDR2 YYREEE (reference sequence). Trimming shortened V by 0 bases and J by 5 bases, and 15 bases separated the two germline ends. This CDR3 contains 16 residues. The CDR3 loop is CASSLGGGSWDQPQHF. CDR3 DNA: TGTGCCAGCAGCTTGGGCGGGGGATCCTGGGATCAGCCCCAGCATTTT. The entire variable domain, with the rest obtained from reference TRBV5-4 and TRBJ1-5, is as follows: ETGVTQSPTHLIKTRGQQVTLRCSSQSGHNTVSWYQQALGQGPQFIFQYYREEENGRGNFPPRFSGLQFPNYSSELNVNALELDDSALYLCASSLGGGSWDQPQHFGDGTRLSIL.

This clone turned up a few times. The chain has TRBV6-1 and TRBJ2-7, with 10 bases fitting TRBD2. Looked up from germline, CDR1 is MNHNS and CDR2 is SASEGT. The trim removed 2 bases at V and 0 bases at J, leaving 1 base unmatched. This CDR3 is built from 15 residues. The CDR3 protein is CASSERTSGSYEQYF. The CDR3 DNA reads as TGTGCCAGCAGTGAAAGGACTAGCGGCTCCTACGAGCAGTACTTC.

The CDR3 sequence: CASSFGTAYGYTF. The DNA for the CDR3 is TGTGCCAGCAGTTTCGGGACAGCGTATGGCTACACCTTC. V gene TRBV27 combines with J gene TRBJ1-2; 7 positions agree with TRBD1. There are 13 residues in the CDR3. Looked up from germline, CDR1 is MNHEY and CDR2 is SMNVEV (reference sequence). J was trimmed by 5 bases and V by 3 bases; bases with no gene match: 3.

The V call is TRBV2, the J call TRBJ1-5, with 7 nucleotides matching TRBD1. The CDR3 length is 14 residues. Germline trimming cut 4 bases from V and 5 bases from J; bases unmatched to any gene: 5. Germline values: CDR1 SNHLY, CDR2 FYNNEI. The CDR3 DNA reads TGTGCCAGCAGTGGCGAGACAGGGTATCAGCCCCAGCATTTT. Translated, it gives CASSGETGYQPQHF.

V and J are TRBV30 and TRBJ2-1; TRBD1 matches 7 bases. Trimming cost V 2 bases and J 0 bases; bases outside gene matches: 4. The CDR3 loop spans 15 amino acids. In germline, CDR1 is GTSNPN, CDR2 SVGIG (reference sequence). CDR3 protein: CAWSRRTGSYNEQFF. CDR3 coding DNA: TGTGCCTGGAGTCGCCGGACAGGCTCCTACAATGAGCAGTTCTTC.

The V call is TRBV25-1, the J call TRBJ2-7, with TRBD1 identical over 7 bases. With V trimmed by 3 bases and J by 2 bases, 7 bases remained unmatched. The CDR3 has 15 residues. Per germline, CDR1 MGHDK and CDR2 SYGVNS. CDR3 protein: CASSDPSGGTYEQYF. In DNA form, the CDR3 reads TGTGCCAGCAGTGATCCCTCAGGGGGAACCTACGAGCAGTACTTC.

The chain is built from TRBV15 and TRBJ1-1; 11 bases line up with TRBD1. V shed 0 bases, J shed 4 bases, and the junction held 16 bases outside the gene matches. There are 20 residues in the CDR3. Per the germline V gene, CDR1 is LNHNV and CDR2 is YYDKDF (reference sequence). CDR3 residues: CATSRDFPIITGTGGTEAFF. The CDR3 DNA reads as TGTGCCACCAGCAGAGATTTTCCCATCATTACCGGGACAGGGGGCACTGAAGCTTTCTTT.

The chain is built from TRBV6-1 and TRBJ1-1; tentative D call: TRBD1 (5 bases). There are 14 residues in the CDR3. The V and J ends lost 1 base and 6 bases respectively, with 12 bases between them. The germline V gene has CDR1 MNHNS and CDR2 SASEGT. The CDR3 here is CASSEVRGMAEAFF. In DNA form, the CDR3 reads TGTGCCAGCAGTGAAGTCCGGGGGATGGCTGAAGCTTTCTTT.

V and J are TRBV19 and TRBJ1-1, with 7 positions matching TRBD1. The J segment lost 4 bases and the V segment lost 3 bases, leaving 5 bases of the junction unmatched. This CDR3 spans 14 amino acids. Per germline, CDR1 LNHDA and CDR2 SQIVND (reference sequence). The CDR3, as DNA: TGTGCCAGTAGTATCAGGGGGTTGGGCACTGAAGCTTTCTTT. Encoded protein: CASSIRGLGTEAFF.

This clone has only a few counts. The chain links TRBV6-1 to TRBJ2-5, with 12 bases that match TRBD1. The CDR3 totals 15 residues. The germline CDR1 and CDR2 sequences are MNHNS and SASEGT. J was trimmed by 5 bases and V by 6 bases; bases with no gene match: 7. The CDR3 is CASRVGTGGFETQYF. CDR3 DNA sequence: TGTGCCAGCAGAGTCGGGACAGGGGGCTTTGAGACCCAGTACTTC.

This chain connects TRBV29-1 to TRBJ1-2; D call uncertain. The V and J ends lost 3 bases and 5 bases respectively, with 19 bases between them. This CDR3 has 15 residues. From germline, CDR1 is SQVTM and CDR2 ANQGSEA. The CDR3 region is CSVDGKRGEMYGYTF. As DNA, the CDR3 is TGCAGCGTTGATGGTAAACGGGGAGAAATGTATGGCTACACCTTC.

In DNA form, the CDR3 reads TGTGCCAGCAGCGCCTCGGGTACGCAGTATTTT. It codes for CASSASGTQYF. The rearrangement uses TRBV9 and TRBJ2-3; D remains unclear. From germline, CDR1 is SGDLS and CDR2 YYNGEE. Trimming removed 3 bases at V and 8 bases at J, with 7 bases between. The CDR3 runs to 11 residues.

With regard to this clone: In the same sample, other DNA sequences code for this CDR3. The chain joins TRBV6-1 to TRBJ2-6; 7 nucleotides agree with TRBD2. This CDR3 is 18 amino acids long. The V segment lost 1 base and the J segment 0 bases; nucleotides outside the gene matches: 6. CDR1 and CDR2 from the germline V gene are MNHNS and SASEGT. The CDR3 loop is CASSEGLAGFSGANVLTF. CDR3 nucleotides: TGTGCCAGCAGTGAAGGGTTAGCGGGCTTCTCTGGGGCCAACGTCCTGACTTTC.

This clone was observed once. The rearrangement joins TRBV5-1 to TRBJ2-1; TRBD2 matches at 8 bases. This CDR3 spans 16 amino acids. The V segment lost 4 bases and the J segment 4 bases; nucleotides outside the gene matches: 10. The germline CDR1 and CDR2 sequences are SGHRS and YFSETQ. CDR3 sequence: CASSPAGTSAYNEQFF. CDR3 nucleotide sequence: TGCGCCAGCAGCCCGGCCGGGACTAGTGCTTACAATGAGCAGTTCTTC.

The chain links TRBV6-5 to TRBJ1-1; TRBD1 might be the D (5 bases). This CDR3 region has 15 residues. Germline V gives CDR1 MNHEY, CDR2 SVGAGI. Trimming took 2 bases from V and 0 from J, leaving 10 bases between them. Here the CDR3 reads CASSYGRGLNTEAFF. CDR3 in DNA: TGTGCCAGCAGTTACGGTAGGGGCTTGAACACTGAAGCTTTCTTT.

This clone was observed a single time. This chain connects TRBV5-1 to TRBJ2-7; D gene uncertain. The CDR3 has 13 residues. Trimming removed 3 bases from V and 0 bases from J, with 7 bases in between. The germline V gene has CDR1 SGHRS and CDR2 YFSETQ. The CDR3 bases are TGCGCCAGCAGCTCCTTGAGCTCCTACGAGCAGTACTTC. It is translated as CASSSLSSYEQYF.

The CDR3 here is CASSLGLGTGGFNEQFF. CDR3 nucleotides: TGCGCCAGCAGCTTGGGGTTGGGGACAGGGGGCTTCAATGAGCAGTTCTTC. The rearrangement uses TRBV5-1 and TRBJ2-1; 12 bases map to TRBD1. CDR3 length: 17 residues. CDR1 and CDR2 (germline): SGHRS, YFSETQ. V dropped 0 bases and J dropped 6; count of bases not matched to a gene: 7.

CDR3 DNA: TGTGCCAGCAGCCAAGATTCAGGGTTTACGAGCAATCAGCCCCAGCATTTT. It is translated as CASSQDSGFTSNQPQHF. This chain joins TRBV14 and TRBJ1-5, with TRBD1 as a possible D gene (5 bases). Deletions cut 0 bases from V and 1 base from J, with 13 bases between. CDR3 length: 17 amino acids. Germline values: CDR1 SGHDN, CDR2 FVKESK.

This chain connects TRBV6-4 to TRBJ1-2, with D hard to call. Trimming removed 2 bases from V and 7 bases from J, with 11 bases in between. This CDR3 has 13 residues. The germline V gene has CDR1 MRHNA and CDR2 SNTAGT. The CDR3 nucleotides read TGTGCCAGCAGTGACCTGGGTTCGGGTGGCTACACCTTC. It is translated as CASSDLGSGGYTF.

The chain links TRBV30 to TRBJ2-1; D is unresolved. CDR3 length: 14 amino acids. Germline V gene data show CDR1 as GTSNPN and CDR2 as SVGIG (reference sequence). Trimming left V 2 bases short and J 7 bases short, with 15 bases between. The DNA of the CDR3 is TGTGCCTGGAGTACATCCCTAGTATCGAATGAGCAGTTCTTC. It codes for CAWSTSLVSNEQFF.

This sequence joins TRBV2 and TRBJ2-7; 7 nucleotides line up with TRBD1. Per germline, CDR1 SNHLY and CDR2 FYNNEI. Unmatched junction bases numbered 2, after V lost 6 bases and J lost 3 bases. The CDR3 loop spans 12 amino acids. Written as DNA, the CDR3 is TGTGCCAGCAGCTGGGACAGCTACGAGCAGTACTTC. Protein product: CASSWDSYEQYF.

This sequence joins TRBV18 and TRBJ2-5; TRBD2 might be the D (7 bases). Trimming removed 6 bases from V and 5 bases from J, with 13 bases in between. Germline V gives CDR1 KGHSH, CDR2 LQKENI. The CDR3 spans 13 residues. CDR3 sequence: CASSAGGRETQYF. CDR3 DNA: TGTGCCAGCTCTGCCGGGGGGCGCGAGACCCAGTACTTC.

About this clone itself: A junction boundary mismatches the germline segment, possibly from a read error. The chain carries TRBV19 and TRBJ1-5, with no clear D. CDR1 is LNHDA and CDR2 is SQIVND in the germline V gene (reference sequence). The CDR3 is made up of 15 amino acids. CDR3 in DNA: TGTGCCAGTAGTATAGTGAGGCAGTCCAATCAGCCCCGGCATTTT. It encodes CASSIVRQSNQPRHF.

This chain uses TRBV19 with TRBJ1-1; no reliable D call. This CDR3 spans 13 amino acids. The V end was cut by 3 bases, the J end by 2 bases, with 7 bases between. Per the germline V gene, CDR1 is LNHDA and CDR2 is SQIVND (reference sequence). Written as DNA, the CDR3 is TGTGCCAGTAGTATCAACAGTAACACTGAAGCTTTCTTT. Residues: CASSINSNTEAFF.

The CDR3: CASSRGGPYEQYF. As DNA, the CDR3 is TGTGCCAGCAGCAGGGGGGGCCCCTACGAGCAGTACTTC. This chain connects TRBV5-8 to TRBJ2-7, with a tentative D call TRBD2 (7 bases). This CDR3 is built from 13 residues. Germline V gene lookup returns CDR1 SGHTS and CDR2 YDEGEE. V lost 4 bases to trimming and J lost 2 bases, with 10 bases between them.